The rows below give T cell receptor beta chains drawn from one sample of a study of blood T cell repertoires in COVID-19. Libraries were prepared by immunoSEQ multiplex PCR; TCRdb keeps only in-frame clonotypes and omits some of them. Of 130,000 or so clones listed, 65% to 85% are singletons. Sequencing was performed on peripheral blood. These receptors originate from a man aged 25-45 years with COVID-19, enrolled during active disease. The CDR3 runs from the conserved cysteine through the conserved F or W. D genes are given only for firm matches. The listing skips clone size in some rows; elsewhere it reads once, few, many or a size class.

d_gene: .
v_gene: TRBV5-1
j_gene: TRBJ2-3
abundance: .
CDR3aa: CASSLEETRRTDTQYF
CDR3nt: TGCGCCAGCAGCTTGGAAGAGACTAGACGCACAGATACGCAGTATTTT

d_gene: .
v_gene: TRBV12-3/TRBV12-4
j_gene: TRBJ1-5
abundance: .
CDR3aa: CASSLRGNQPQHF
CDR3nt: TGTGCCAGCAGTTTGCGGGGGAATCAGCCCCAGCATTTT

d_gene: TRBD1
v_gene: TRBV4-3
j_gene: TRBJ1-2
abundance: .
CDR3aa: CASSQLSTGAGGYTF
CDR3nt: TGCGCCAGCAGCCAACTCTCGACAGGGGCGGGGGGCTACACCTTC

d_gene: TRBD2
v_gene: TRBV7-3
j_gene: TRBJ2-2
abundance: few
CDR3aa: CASRQTSGNTGELFF
CDR3nt: TGTGCCAGCAGACAGACTAGCGGGAACACCGGGGAGCTGTTTTTT

d_gene: .
v_gene: TRBV9
j_gene: TRBJ1-1
abundance: .
CDR3aa: CASSVVGLAGPPGNTEAFF
CDR3nt: TGTGCCAGCAGCGTAGTGGGCCTAGCGGGGCCGCCCGGGAACACTGAAGCTTTCTTT

d_gene: .
v_gene: TRBV5-5
j_gene: TRBJ1-2
abundance: .
CDR3aa: CASSLAEQGNIYGYTF
CDR3nt: TGTGCCAGCAGCTTGGCCGAGCAGGGGAATATCTATGGCTACACCTTC

d_gene: .
v_gene: TRBV7-2
j_gene: TRBJ2-7
abundance: .
CDR3aa: CASSSLGPYEQYF
CDR3nt: TGTGCCAGCAGCTCCCTAGGCCCCTACGAGCAGTACTTC

d_gene: .
v_gene: TRBV25-1
j_gene: TRBJ2-7
abundance: .
CDR3aa: CASSGPGVYEQYF
CDR3nt: TGTGCCAGCAGTGGTCCCGGGGTATACGAGCAGTACTTC

d_gene: TRBD1
v_gene: TRBV10-2
j_gene: TRBJ2-7
abundance: .
CDR3aa: CASTQFGDRASYEQYF
CDR3nt: TGCGCCAGCACCCAATTCGGGGACAGGGCATCCTACGAGCAGTACTTC

d_gene: .
v_gene: TRBV6-6
j_gene: TRBJ2-7
abundance: .
CDR3aa: CASSHTLVSRAYSYEQYF
CDR3nt: TGTGCCAGCAGTCATACGTTAGTCTCGAGGGCCTACTCCTACGAGCAGTACTTC

d_gene: .
v_gene: TRBV7-9
j_gene: TRBJ2-7
abundance: once
CDR3aa: CASNRGAGVSSGEQYF
CDR3nt: TGTGCCAGCAACAGGGGAGCGGGTGTATCTTCGGGGGAGCAGTACTTC

d_gene: TRBD1
v_gene: TRBV6-5
j_gene: TRBJ1-2
abundance: .
CDR3aa: CASTMTGVGGYTF
CDR3nt: TGTGCCAGCACGATGACAGGGGTCGGCGGCTACACCTTC

d_gene: TRBD2
v_gene: TRBV6-5
j_gene: TRBJ2-7
abundance: .
CDR3aa: CASTTLAMYFYEQYF
CDR3nt: TGTGCCAGCACTACACTAGCGATGTACTTCTACGAGCAGTACTTC

d_gene: TRBD1
v_gene: TRBV4-1
j_gene: TRBJ2-7
abundance: once
CDR3aa: CASSQRGRAYEQYF
CDR3nt: TGCGCCAGCAGCCAAAGGGGGCGAGCTTACGAGCAGTACTTC

d_gene: TRBD1
v_gene: TRBV6-6
j_gene: TRBJ1-1
abundance: .
CDR3aa: CASTLPRTGNTEAFF
CDR3nt: TGTGCCAGCACCTTACCCCGGACAGGGAACACTGAAGCTTTCTTT

d_gene: .
v_gene: TRBV11-2
j_gene: TRBJ1-2
abundance: .
CDR3aa: CASSPSGRESYTF
CDR3nt: TGTGCCAGCAGCCCCAGCGGGCGGGAAAGCTACACCTTC

d_gene: TRBD1
v_gene: TRBV27
j_gene: TRBJ1-4
abundance: .
CDR3aa: CASSPGTGAPKLFF
CDR3nt: TGTGCCAGCAGTCCCGGGACAGGGGCCCCGAAACTGTTTTTT

d_gene: TRBD1
v_gene: TRBV24-1
j_gene: TRBJ1-5
abundance: .
CDR3aa: CATKQGGNQPQHF
CDR3nt: TGTGCCACCAAGCAGGGGGGCAATCAGCCCCAGCATTTT

d_gene: .
v_gene: TRBV4-3
j_gene: TRBJ2-1
abundance: .
CDR3aa: CASSQEIPGEDPQSSYNEQFF
CDR3nt: TGCGCCAGCAGCCAAGAGATTCCGGGAGAGGATCCCCAGAGCTCCTACAATGAGCAGTTCTTC

d_gene: .
v_gene: TRBV5-5
j_gene: TRBJ1-1
abundance: .
CDR3aa: CASSLVPGSYTEAFF
CDR3nt: TGTGCCAGCAGCTTGGTGCCAGGTTCTTACACTGAAGCTTTCTTT

d_gene: TRBD2
v_gene: TRBV30
j_gene: TRBJ2-7
abundance: .
CDR3aa: CASATSGRREQYF
CDR3nt: TGTGCCTCCGCGACTAGCGGGAGAAGGGAGCAGTACTTC

d_gene: TRBD2
v_gene: TRBV19
j_gene: TRBJ2-7
abundance: .
CDR3aa: CASSIVTGDYPYEQYF
CDR3nt: TGTGCCAGTAGTATAGTTACGGGGGACTACCCCTACGAGCAGTACTTC

d_gene: .
v_gene: TRBV7-8
j_gene: TRBJ1-5
abundance: .
CDR3aa: CASSLGQKNQPQHF
CDR3nt: TGTGCCAGCAGCTTAGGGCAGAAGAATCAGCCCCAGCATTTT

d_gene: .
v_gene: TRBV19
j_gene: TRBJ1-4
abundance: .
CDR3aa: CASKERQFNEKLFF
CDR3nt: TGTGCCAGTAAGGAAAGACAGTTTAATGAAAAACTGTTTTTT

d_gene: TRBD2
v_gene: TRBV29-1
j_gene: TRBJ2-7
abundance: .
CDR3aa: CSVEAGGKTYEQYF
CDR3nt: TGCAGCGTTGAAGCGGGAGGCAAGACCTACGAGCAGTACTTC

d_gene: .
v_gene: TRBV21-1
j_gene: TRBJ2-5
abundance: .
CDR3aa: CASSLLTSGRGQTQYF
CDR3nt: TGTGCCAGCAGCCTCCTGACTAGCGGGAGGGGGCAGACCCAGTACTTC

d_gene: .
v_gene: TRBV2
j_gene: TRBJ2-7
abundance: .
CDR3aa: CASRGTQGRLGEQYF
CDR3nt: TGTGCCAGCAGGGGAACGCAGGGGCGCTTGGGCGAGCAGTACTTC

d_gene: .
v_gene: TRBV19
j_gene: TRBJ2-7
abundance: .
CDR3aa: CASSKGLSEQYF
CDR3nt: TGTGCCAGTAGTAAGGGACTCTCCGAGCAGTACTTC

d_gene: .
v_gene: TRBV28
j_gene: TRBJ1-1
abundance: .
CDR3aa: CASITTMLNTEAFF
CDR3nt: TGTGCCAGCATCACTACGATGCTAAACACTGAAGCTTTCTTT

d_gene: .
v_gene: TRBV12-3/TRBV12-4
j_gene: TRBJ2-4
abundance: .
CDR3aa: CASLSGVGNIQYF
CDR3nt: TGTGCCAGCTTGTCGGGAGTAGGGAACATTCAGTACTTC

d_gene: .
v_gene: TRBV27
j_gene: TRBJ1-4
abundance: few
CDR3aa: CASSSTPGAYEKLFF
CDR3nt: TGTGCCAGCAGTTCGACCCCAGGGGCGTATGAAAAACTGTTTTTT

d_gene: TRBD1
v_gene: TRBV6-6
j_gene: TRBJ1-2
abundance: .
CDR3aa: CASTLGTGTGGYGYTF
CDR3nt: TGTGCCAGCACTCTTGGTACGGGGACAGGGGGTTATGGCTACACCTTC

d_gene: TRBD1
v_gene: TRBV7-3
j_gene: TRBJ2-3
abundance: .
CDR3aa: CASSTGQGHTDTQYF
CDR3nt: TGTGCCAGCAGTACCGGACAGGGACACACAGATACGCAGTATTTT

d_gene: TRBD1
v_gene: TRBV15
j_gene: TRBJ2-1
abundance: .
CDR3aa: CATSRDLGRGKDEQFF
CDR3nt: TGTGCCACCAGCAGAGATCTGGGCAGGGGGAAGGATGAGCAGTTCTTC

d_gene: .
v_gene: TRBV7-8
j_gene: TRBJ2-1
abundance: once
CDR3aa: CASSLAFRLRYNEQFF
CDR3nt: TGTGCCAGCAGCTTAGCGTTCCGTCTACGGTACAATGAGCAGTTCTTC

d_gene: .
v_gene: TRBV9
j_gene: TRBJ2-3
abundance: once
CDR3aa: CASSAPAGQVLTDTQYF
CDR3nt: TGTGCCAGCAGCGCACCAGCGGGACAGGTTCTCACAGATACGCAGTATTTT

d_gene: .
v_gene: TRBV24-1
j_gene: TRBJ2-5
abundance: .
CDR3aa: CATSDLGARETQYF
CDR3nt: TGTGCCACCAGTGATTTGGGGGCACGAGAGACCCAGTACTTC

d_gene: .
v_gene: TRBV5-4
j_gene: TRBJ2-1
abundance: once
CDR3aa: CASSLAASLYNEQFF
CDR3nt: TGTGCCAGCAGCTTGGCGGCTAGCCTATACAATGAGCAGTTCTTC

d_gene: .
v_gene: TRBV6-5
j_gene: TRBJ1-5
abundance: .
CDR3aa: CASSYNGDSNQPQHF
CDR3nt: TGTGCCAGCAGTTACAACGGGGATAGCAATCAGCCCCAGCATTTT

d_gene: TRBD1
v_gene: TRBV25-1
j_gene: TRBJ2-7
abundance: few
CDR3aa: CASSGDRVSYEQYF
CDR3nt: TGTGCCAGCAGTGGGGACAGGGTAAGCTACGAGCAGTACTTC

d_gene: .
v_gene: TRBV27
j_gene: TRBJ2-5
abundance: .
CDR3aa: CASSLNGETQYF
CDR3nt: TGTGCCAGCAGTTTAAACGGAGAGACCCAGTACTTC

d_gene: .
v_gene: TRBV24-1
j_gene: TRBJ2-5
abundance: .
CDR3aa: CATSDPTNTRETQYF
CDR3nt: TGTGCCACCAGTGACCCGACTAACACAAGGGAGACCCAGTACTTC

d_gene: .
v_gene: TRBV12-1
j_gene: TRBJ2-2
abundance: .
CDR3aa: CASSFGRDGELFF
CDR3nt: TGTGCCAGCAGCTTTGGTCGAGACGGGGAGCTGTTTTTT

d_gene: .
v_gene: TRBV9
j_gene: TRBJ2-4
abundance: .
CDR3aa: CASGGTYIQYF
CDR3nt: TGTGCCAGCGGGGGGACTTACATTCAGTACTTC

d_gene: TRBD2
v_gene: TRBV19
j_gene: TRBJ2-5
abundance: .
CDR3aa: CASSIDPAGDGETQYF
CDR3nt: TGTGCCAGTAGTATAGATCCTGCGGGAGATGGAGAGACCCAGTACTTC

d_gene: TRBD1
v_gene: TRBV18
j_gene: TRBJ1-4
abundance: once
CDR3aa: CASSPLVTGDDEKLFF
CDR3nt: TGTGCCAGCTCACCCCTAGTAACAGGGGACGACGAAAAACTGTTTTTT

d_gene: TRBD1
v_gene: TRBV5-5
j_gene: TRBJ1-2
abundance: .
CDR3aa: CASHSTGTGVRGDYGYTF
CDR3nt: TGTGCCAGTCATTCTACCGGGACAGGGGTCCGGGGGGACTATGGCTACACCTTC

d_gene: .
v_gene: TRBV19
j_gene: TRBJ1-1
abundance: .
CDR3aa: CASSSTEGTEAFF
CDR3nt: TGTGCCAGTAGTAGCACGGAGGGCACTGAAGCTTTCTTT

d_gene: .
v_gene: TRBV5-8
j_gene: TRBJ1-6
abundance: once
CDR3aa: CASSPPSLSPLHF
CDR3nt: TGTGCCAGCAGCCCCCCGAGCCTTTCACCCCTCCACTTT

d_gene: .
v_gene: TRBV11-1
j_gene: TRBJ1-1
abundance: .
CDR3aa: CASSLQGDEAFF
CDR3nt: TGTGCCAGCAGCCTCCAGGGCGACGAAGCTTTCTTT

d_gene: .
v_gene: TRBV6-2/TRBV6-3
j_gene: TRBJ1-6
abundance: .
CDR3aa: CASSYSAQVHSPLHF
CDR3nt: TGTGCCAGCAGTTACTCGGCGCAGGTTCATTCACCCCTCCACTTT

d_gene: .
v_gene: TRBV30
j_gene: TRBJ1-2
abundance: once
CDR3aa: CAWSRGTDYGYTF
CDR3nt: TGTGCCTGGTCCAGGGGCACGGACTATGGCTACACCTTC

d_gene: TRBD2
v_gene: TRBV15
j_gene: TRBJ2-7
abundance: .
CDR3aa: CATSRVAGGAYEQYF
CDR3nt: TGTGCCACCAGCAGAGTAGCGGGAGGTGCCTACGAGCAGTACTTC